The present T cell receptor (beta chain) was sequenced within a study of CD8+ T cells in alopecia areata. Background on the study: A regimen of oral tofacitinib, 5 to 10 mg twice daily, was given to treated patients.

RNA, once extracted, was reverse transcribed into cDNA for use as the sequencing template. TCRdb's table, derived via immunoSEQ multiplex PCR, lists solely in-frame clones and lacks some. The repertoire holds about 180,000 clones, with about 55% as singletons. The CDR3 extends over 15 amino acids. Trimming at V came to 4 bases and at J to 9 bases, leaving 17 bases not matched to a gene. Germline V gene data show CDR1 as GTSNPN and CDR2 as SVGIG (reference sequence). Treatment: oral pan-JAK inhibitor, 5-10 mg twice daily. Study conclusions and caveats: Many of the expanded lesional clones endured in scalp and blood while on tofacitinib.

This clone was counted only a few times. What it binds is unknown. This clonotype was obtained from a human donor with alopecia areata. The material was CD8+ T cells sorted from blood, obtained at week 24, from a patient treated with tofacitinib. The chain combines TRBV30 with TRBJ2-7, with 8 bases fitting TRBD1. CDR3 sequence (DNA): TGTGCCTGGACACGGACAGGGTTGGGAATACGAGCGCAGTACTTC. Residues: CAWTRTGLGIRAQYF.